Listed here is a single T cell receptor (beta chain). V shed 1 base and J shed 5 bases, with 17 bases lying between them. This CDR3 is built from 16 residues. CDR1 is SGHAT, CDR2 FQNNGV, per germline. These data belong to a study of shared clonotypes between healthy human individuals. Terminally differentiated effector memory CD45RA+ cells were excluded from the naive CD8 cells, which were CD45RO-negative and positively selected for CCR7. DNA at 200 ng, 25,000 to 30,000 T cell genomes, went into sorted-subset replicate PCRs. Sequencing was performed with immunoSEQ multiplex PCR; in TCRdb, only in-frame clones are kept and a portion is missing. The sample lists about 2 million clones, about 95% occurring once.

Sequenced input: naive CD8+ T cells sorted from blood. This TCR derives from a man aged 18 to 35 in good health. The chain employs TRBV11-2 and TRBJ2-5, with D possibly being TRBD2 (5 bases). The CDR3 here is CASSLGVAPLGETQYF. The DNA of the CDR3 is TGTGCCAGCAGCTTAGGGGTAGCGCCACTGGGGGAGACCCAGTACTTC.